This is a list of T cell receptor beta chains from one sample in a study of T-cell reconstitution after alpha-beta-depleted transplantation in children. TCRdb re-called the PCR reads through MiXCR, storing one row per CDR3 protein. The sample contains a few hundred thousand distinct CDR3 sequences, under 14% of which appear only once. This specimen was peripheral blood, taken 180 days after TCRalphabeta/CD19-depleted stem cell transplant. These receptors were collected from a male patient aged 2-15 years who had a stem cell transplant for chronic granulomatous disease, so the T cells may come from the graft donor. Both conserved end residues are part of each CDR3. A D gene is named only where the DNA matches it firmly. Clone sizes are given selectively: once, few, many, or a class where the clone is expanded.

cdr3_aa,cdr3_nt,v_call,d_call,clone_size,j_call
CASSQEDRYEQYF,TGCGCCAGCAGCCAAGAGGACAGATACGAGCAGTACTTC,TRBV4-3,NA,many,TRBJ2-7
CAIKLAGGPYEQYF,TGTGCCATCAAACTAGCGGGAGGGCCGTACGAGCAGTACTTC,TRBV10-3,TRBD2,many,TRBJ2-7
CASSLLVQGWGTGELFF,TGTGCCAGCTCACTCCTCGTCCAGGGTTGGGGCACCGGGGAGCTGTTTTTT,TRBV18,NA,NA,TRBJ2-2
CASSQATPTGVTDTQYF,TGTGCCAGCAGCCAGGCAACGCCGACAGGGGTCACAGATACGCAGTATTTT,TRBV7-9,TRBD1,many,TRBJ2-3
CASRNGTGFVEETQYF,TGTGCCAGCAGAAACGGGACAGGGTTTGTCGAAGAGACCCAGTACTTC,TRBV12-3/TRBV12-4,TRBD1,many,TRBJ2-5
CASTSIIPYGYTF,TGTGCCAGCACGTCCATTATTCCCTATGGCTACACCTTC,TRBV6-1,NA,many,TRBJ1-2
CASSFFRGPHNEQFF,TGTGCCAGCAGTTTCTTCAGGGGCCCCCACAATGAGCAGTTCTTC,TRBV12-3/TRBV12-4,NA,many,TRBJ2-1
CASSQGTGEQFF,TGTGCCAGCAGCCAAGGAACGGGGGAGCAGTTCTTC,TRBV14,NA,few,TRBJ2-1
CATSDLGTGGETQYF,TGTGCCACCAGTGATTTGGGGACAGGGGGAGAGACCCAGTACTTC,TRBV24-1,TRBD1,many,TRBJ2-5
CASSLNPGTSGTDTQYF,TGCGCCAGCAGTCTTAACCCCGGGACTAGCGGCACAGATACGCAGTATTTT,TRBV5-1,TRBD2,many,TRBJ2-3
CASSSGTVWETQYF,TGTGCCAGCAGCTCAGGGACAGTCTGGGAGACCCAGTACTTC,TRBV5-5,TRBD1,many,TRBJ2-5
CASSQGTGSYEQYF,TGCGCCAGCAGCCAGGGGACAGGTTCCTACGAGCAGTACTTC,TRBV5-1,TRBD1,many,TRBJ2-7
CASSEQFWGDDAGELFF,TGTGCCAGCAGTGAACAGTTTTGGGGGGACGACGCCGGGGAGCTGTTTTTT,TRBV2,NA,few,TRBJ2-2
CASSSDGTSEPNEQFF,TGTGCCAGCAGTTCAGATGGGACTAGCGAACCAAATGAGCAGTTCTTC,TRBV28,TRBD2,many,TRBJ2-1
CASSLIEDRVWTEAFF,TGTGCCAGCAGCTTAATTGAGGACAGGGTGTGGACTGAAGCTTTCTTT,TRBV7-3,TRBD1,many,TRBJ1-1
CASSFYDFSGANVLTF,TGTGCCAGCAGCTTTTATGATTTCTCTGGGGCCAACGTCCTGACTTTC,TRBV7-9,NA,few,TRBJ2-6
CASSEVAGSSSYNSPLHF,TGTGCCAGCAGTGAAGTGGCGGGAAGTAGCTCCTATAATTCACCCCTCCACTTT,TRBV6-1,NA,NA,TRBJ1-6
CASSESKGFTDTQYF,TGTGCCAGCAGTGAATCGAAGGGTTTCACAGATACGCAGTATTTT,TRBV25-1,NA,many,TRBJ2-3
CAWQGPYTDTQYF,TGTGCCTGGCAGGGGCCCTACACAGATACGCAGTATTTT,TRBV30,NA,many,TRBJ2-3
CASSLSQTNTEAFF,TGTGCCAGCAGTTTGAGCCAGACGAACACTGAAGCTTTCTTT,TRBV12-3/TRBV12-4,NA,many,TRBJ1-1
CASSLAFTSGRPAYEQYF,TGCGCCAGCAGCTTGGCCTTCACTAGCGGGAGACCCGCCTACGAGCAGTACTTC,TRBV5-1,TRBD2,many,TRBJ2-7
CASRSSGGSSYNEQFF,TGTGCCAGCAGGTCGAGCGGGGGGAGCTCCTACAATGAGCAGTTCTTC,TRBV12-3/TRBV12-4,TRBD2,many,TRBJ2-1
CASRLQGATQPQHF,TGTGCCAGCAGACTACAGGGGGCGACTCAGCCCCAGCATTTT,TRBV28,TRBD1,many,TRBJ1-5
CASSTFPQTWTEAFF,TGTGCCAGCAGCACGTTCCCACAAACGTGGACTGAAGCTTTCTTT,TRBV13,NA,few,TRBJ1-1
CASRLRPGGDPYEQYF,TGTGCCAGCAGACTACGGCCTGGGGGGGACCCCTACGAGCAGTACTTC,TRBV7-8,TRBD2,many,TRBJ2-7
CASSNLGTGTDTQYF,TGTGCCAGCAGTAACCTTGGGACAGGCACAGATACGCAGTATTTT,TRBV2,TRBD1,NA,TRBJ2-3
CASSQRAQGNYGYTF,TGCGCCAGCAGCCAGAGAGCCCAGGGGAACTATGGCTACACCTTC,TRBV5-1,NA,many,TRBJ1-2
CAPKGPVAVEQDTDTQYF,TGCGCCCCCAAGGGCCCGGTCGCGGTCGAGCAGGACACAGATACGCAGTATTTT,TRBV5-1,NA,many,TRBJ2-3
CASSSTVYNQPQHF,TGTGCCAGCAGCTCAACAGTCTACAATCAGCCCCAGCATTTT,TRBV7-9,NA,many,TRBJ1-5
CASSERGYGNTIYF,TGTGCCAGCAGTGAACGGGGGTACGGAAACACCATATATTTT,TRBV2,NA,NA,TRBJ1-3
CASSPRFLPNTGELFF,TGTGCCAGCAGTCCCAGATTCCTTCCTAACACCGGGGAGCTGTTTTTT,TRBV12-3/TRBV12-4,NA,few,TRBJ2-2
CASRITGALGETQYF,TGCGCCAGCAGAATTACAGGGGCCCTAGGAGAGACCCAGTACTTC,TRBV4-1,TRBD1,many,TRBJ2-5
CASSLRQARGELFF,TGTGCCAGCAGCCTACGACAGGCCCGCGGGGAGCTGTTTTTT,TRBV7-3,NA,many,TRBJ2-2
CASSVWGSYEQYF,TGTGCCAGTAGTGTGTGGGGCTCCTACGAGCAGTACTTC,TRBV19,NA,many,TRBJ2-7
CASSQDPGLDEQYF,TGCGCCAGCAGCCAAGACCCGGGGCTGGACGAGCAGTACTTC,TRBV4-1,NA,NA,TRBJ2-7
CASSEPTKTQYF,TGTGCCAGCAGTGAACCCACGAAGACCCAGTACTTC,TRBV2,NA,many,TRBJ2-5
CAISKRSEQFF,TGTGCCATCAGTAAGAGGAGTGAGCAGTTCTTC,TRBV10-3,NA,many,TRBJ2-1
CASSFTTARSYEQYF,TGTGCCAGCAGCTTCACGACAGCAAGATCCTACGAGCAGTACTTC,TRBV7-9,NA,many,TRBJ2-7
CASSFDLFGANVLTF,TGTGCCAGCAGTTTCGACCTCTTTGGGGCCAACGTCCTGACTTTC,TRBV28,NA,NA,TRBJ2-6
CASSSVHVRVNEQFF,TGCGCCAGCAGCTCCGTCCATGTAAGGGTGAATGAGCAGTTCTTC,TRBV5-1,NA,many,TRBJ2-1
CASSYGGRNSPLHF,TGTGCCAGCAGCTATGGGGGTAGGAATTCACCCCTCCACTTT,TRBV7-9,NA,many,TRBJ1-6
CASSLGLAGYQETQYF,TGCGCCAGCAGCCTAGGACTAGCGGGGTACCAAGAGACCCAGTACTTC,TRBV5-1,TRBD2,many,TRBJ2-5
CASSLRSGKENTIYF,TGTGCCAGCAGCTTAAGATCAGGGAAAGAGAACACCATATATTTT,TRBV7-3,NA,many,TRBJ1-3
CASSPAAGAYNEQFF,TGTGCCAGCAGCCCAGCAGCGGGGGCCTACAATGAGCAGTTCTTC,TRBV11-3,TRBD2,many,TRBJ2-1
CASSLEGSPWYGYTF,TGTGCCAGCAGTTTGGAGGGATCCCCTTGGTATGGCTACACCTTC,TRBV28,NA,many,TRBJ1-2
CASSYQAGEISYNEQFF,TGTGCCAGCAGTTATCAAGCGGGGGAGATTTCCTACAATGAGCAGTTCTTC,TRBV6-2/TRBV6-3,TRBD2,many,TRBJ2-1
CASSPLGGNQPQHF,TGTGCCAGCAGCCCCCTTGGAGGTAATCAGCCCCAGCATTTT,TRBV7-6,NA,many,TRBJ1-5
CASSSAAGVSGANVLTF,TGTGCCAGCAGTTCCGCCGCGGGGGTATCTGGGGCCAACGTCCTGACTTTC,TRBV28,TRBD2,many,TRBJ2-6
CASSPPLPPPGPTGELFF,TGTGCCAGCAGCCCGCCCCTGCCCCCCCCGGGGCCGACCGGGGAGCTGTTTTTT,TRBV11-1,NA,many,TRBJ2-2
CASSLGPRRPKGGNNEQFF,TGTGCCAGCAGCTTAGGGCCACGCAGGCCCAAGGGGGGGAACAATGAGCAGTTCTTC,TRBV7-6,NA,many,TRBJ2-1